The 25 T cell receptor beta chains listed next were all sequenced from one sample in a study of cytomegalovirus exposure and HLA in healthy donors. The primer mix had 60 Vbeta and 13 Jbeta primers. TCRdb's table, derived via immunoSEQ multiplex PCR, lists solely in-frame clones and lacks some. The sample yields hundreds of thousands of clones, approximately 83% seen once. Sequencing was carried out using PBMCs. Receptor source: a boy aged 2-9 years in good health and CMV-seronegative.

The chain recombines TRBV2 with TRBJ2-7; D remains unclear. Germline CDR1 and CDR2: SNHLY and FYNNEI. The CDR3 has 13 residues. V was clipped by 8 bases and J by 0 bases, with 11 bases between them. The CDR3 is CASGRDTSYEQYF. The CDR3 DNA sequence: TGTGCCAGCGGGCGAGACACCTCCTACGAGCAGTACTTC.

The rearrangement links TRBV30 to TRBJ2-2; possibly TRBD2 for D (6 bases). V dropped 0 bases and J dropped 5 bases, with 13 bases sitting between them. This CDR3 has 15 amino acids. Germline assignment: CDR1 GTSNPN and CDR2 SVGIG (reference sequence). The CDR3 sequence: CAWSVLSGVTGELFF. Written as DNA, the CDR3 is TGTGCCTGGAGTGTACTTTCGGGAGTAACCGGGGAGCTGTTTTTT.

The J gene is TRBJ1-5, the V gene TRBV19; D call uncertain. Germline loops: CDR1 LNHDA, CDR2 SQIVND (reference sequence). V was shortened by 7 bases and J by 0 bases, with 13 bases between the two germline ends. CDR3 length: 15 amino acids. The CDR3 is CASTDGLYSNQPQHF. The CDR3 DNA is TGTGCCAGTACGGACGGACTATATAGCAATCAGCCCCAGCATTTT.

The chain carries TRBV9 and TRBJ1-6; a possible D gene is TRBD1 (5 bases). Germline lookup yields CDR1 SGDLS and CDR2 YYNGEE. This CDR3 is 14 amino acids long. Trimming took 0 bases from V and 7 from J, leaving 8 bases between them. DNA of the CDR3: TGTGCCAGCAGCGTAGGACAGAGAAATTCACCCCTCCACTTT. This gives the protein CASSVGQRNSPLHF.

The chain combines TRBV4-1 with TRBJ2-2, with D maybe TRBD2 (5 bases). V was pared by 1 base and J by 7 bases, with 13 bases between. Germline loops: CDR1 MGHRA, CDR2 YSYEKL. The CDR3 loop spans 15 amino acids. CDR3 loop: CASSQVLSRDGELFF. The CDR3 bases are TGCGCCAGCAGCCAAGTCCTGTCCCGGGACGGGGAGCTGTTTTTT.

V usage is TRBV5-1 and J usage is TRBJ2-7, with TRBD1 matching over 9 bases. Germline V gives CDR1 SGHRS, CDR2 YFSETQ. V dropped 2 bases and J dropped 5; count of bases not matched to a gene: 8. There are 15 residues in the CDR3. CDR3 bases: TGCGCCAGCAGCTTATGGACAGGGGTTGTTCACGAGCAGTACTTC. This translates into CASSLWTGVVHEQYF.

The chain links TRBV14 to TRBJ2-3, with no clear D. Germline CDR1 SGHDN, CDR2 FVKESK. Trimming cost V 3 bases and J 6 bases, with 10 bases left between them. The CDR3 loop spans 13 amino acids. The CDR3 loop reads CASSQGPADTQYF. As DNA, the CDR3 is TGTGCCAGCAGCCAGGGCCCGGCGGATACGCAGTATTTT.

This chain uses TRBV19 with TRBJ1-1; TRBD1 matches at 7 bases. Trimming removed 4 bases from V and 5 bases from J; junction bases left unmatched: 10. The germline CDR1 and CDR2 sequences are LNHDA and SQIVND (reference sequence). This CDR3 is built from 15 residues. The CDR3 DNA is TGTGCCAGTAGTAGGGACAGACCACTTGGAACTGAAGCTTTCTTT. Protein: CASSRDRPLGTEAFF.

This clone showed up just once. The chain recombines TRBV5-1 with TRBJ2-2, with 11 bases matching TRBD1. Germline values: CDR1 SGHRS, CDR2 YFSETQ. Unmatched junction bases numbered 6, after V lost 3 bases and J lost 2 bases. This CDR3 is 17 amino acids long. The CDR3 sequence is CASSYRTGGVNTGELFF. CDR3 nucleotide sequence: TGCGCCAGCAGCTATAGGACAGGGGGCGTTAACACCGGGGAGCTGTTTTTT.

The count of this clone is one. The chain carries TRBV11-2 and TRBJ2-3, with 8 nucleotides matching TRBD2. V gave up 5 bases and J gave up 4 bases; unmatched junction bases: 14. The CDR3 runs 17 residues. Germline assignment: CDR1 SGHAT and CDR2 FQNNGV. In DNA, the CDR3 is TGTGCCAGCAGCCGTCTGGGGAGCGGGGGCCTCGCAGATACGCAGTATTTT. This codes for CASSRLGSGGLADTQYF.

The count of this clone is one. This chain's CDR3 is CASAGTSLNNEQFF. The CDR3 DNA sequence: TGTGCCAGCGCGGGGACTAGCTTAAACAATGAGCAGTTCTTC. The V gene is TRBV19, the J gene TRBJ2-1; 9 bases line up with TRBD2. From germline, CDR1 is LNHDA and CDR2 SQIVND (reference sequence). CDR3 length equals 14 residues. The trim removed 9 bases at V and 5 bases at J, leaving 8 bases unmatched.

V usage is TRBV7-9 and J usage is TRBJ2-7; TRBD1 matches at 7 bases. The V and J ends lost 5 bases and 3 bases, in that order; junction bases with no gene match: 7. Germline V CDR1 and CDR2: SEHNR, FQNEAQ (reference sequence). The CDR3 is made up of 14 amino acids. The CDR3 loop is CASSPGRGLYEQYF. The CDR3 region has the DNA TGTGCCAGCAGCCCCGGAAGGGGGCTCTACGAGCAGTACTTC.

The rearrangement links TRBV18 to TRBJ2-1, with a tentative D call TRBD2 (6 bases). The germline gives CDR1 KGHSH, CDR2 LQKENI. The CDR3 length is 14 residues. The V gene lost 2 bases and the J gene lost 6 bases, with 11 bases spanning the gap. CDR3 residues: CASSPVGGINEQFF. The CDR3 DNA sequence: TGTGCCAGCTCACCAGTAGGAGGGATCAATGAGCAGTTCTTC.

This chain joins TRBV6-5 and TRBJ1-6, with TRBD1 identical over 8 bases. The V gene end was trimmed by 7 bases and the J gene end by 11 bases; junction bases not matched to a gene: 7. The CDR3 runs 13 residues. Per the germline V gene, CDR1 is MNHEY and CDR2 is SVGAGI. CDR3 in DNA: TGTGCCAGCAACCTAGACAGGGGCGCACCCCTCCACTTT. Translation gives CASNLDRGAPLHF.

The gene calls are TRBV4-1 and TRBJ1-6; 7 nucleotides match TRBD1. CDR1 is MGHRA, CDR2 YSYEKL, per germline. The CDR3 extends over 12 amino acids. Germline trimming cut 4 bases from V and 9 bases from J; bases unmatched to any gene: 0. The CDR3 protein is CASSPGGSPLHF. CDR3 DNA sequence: TGCGCCAGCAGCCCAGGGGGTTCACCCCTCCACTTT.

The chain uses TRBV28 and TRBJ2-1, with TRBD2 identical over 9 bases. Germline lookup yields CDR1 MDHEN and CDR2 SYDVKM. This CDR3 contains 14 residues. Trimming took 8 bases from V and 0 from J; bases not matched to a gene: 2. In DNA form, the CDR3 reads TGTGCCAGCCTTAGCGGGAGCTCCTACAATGAGCAGTTCTTC. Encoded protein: CASLSGSSYNEQFF.

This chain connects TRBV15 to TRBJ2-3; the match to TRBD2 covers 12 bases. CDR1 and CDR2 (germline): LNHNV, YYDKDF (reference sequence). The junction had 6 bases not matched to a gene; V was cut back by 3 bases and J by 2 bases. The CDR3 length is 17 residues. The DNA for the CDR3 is TGTGCCACCAGCAGGACTAGCGGGAGATTTGACACAGATACGCAGTATTTT. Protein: CATSRTSGRFDTDTQYF.

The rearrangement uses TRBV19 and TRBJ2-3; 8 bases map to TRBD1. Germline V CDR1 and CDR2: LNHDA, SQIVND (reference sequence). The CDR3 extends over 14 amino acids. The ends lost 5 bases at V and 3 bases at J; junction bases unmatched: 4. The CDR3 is CASSLRQGTDTQYF. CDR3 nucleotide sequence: TGTGCCAGTAGTCTTAGACAGGGGACAGATACGCAGTATTTT. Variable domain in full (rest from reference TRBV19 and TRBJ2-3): DGGITQSPKYLFRKEGQNVTLSCEQNLNHDAMYWYRQDPGQGLRLIYYSQIVNDFQKGDIAEGYSVSREKKESFPLTVTSAQKNPTAFYLCASSLRQGTDTQYFGPGTRLTVL.

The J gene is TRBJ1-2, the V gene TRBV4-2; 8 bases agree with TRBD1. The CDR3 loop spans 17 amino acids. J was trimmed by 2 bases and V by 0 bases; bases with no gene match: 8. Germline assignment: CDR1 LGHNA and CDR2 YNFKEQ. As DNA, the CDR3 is TGTGCCAGCAGCCAAGAGGTCCGGCGACAGGGGAACTATGGCTACACCTTC. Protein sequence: CASSQEVRRQGNYGYTF.

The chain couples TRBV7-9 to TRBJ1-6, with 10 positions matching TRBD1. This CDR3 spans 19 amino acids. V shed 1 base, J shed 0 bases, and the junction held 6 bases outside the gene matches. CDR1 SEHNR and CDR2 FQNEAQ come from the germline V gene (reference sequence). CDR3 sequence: CASSLEGQGSSSYNSPLHF. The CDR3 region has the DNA TGTGCCAGCAGCTTAGAGGGACAGGGGTCTAGCTCCTATAATTCACCCCTCCACTTT. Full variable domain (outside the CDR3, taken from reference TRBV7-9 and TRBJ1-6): DTGVSQNPRHKITKRGQNVTFRCDPISEHNRLYWYRQTLGQGPEFLTYFQNEAQLEKSRLLSDRFSAERPKGSFSTLEIQRTEQGDSAMYLCASSLEGQGSSSYNSPLHFGNGTRLTVT.

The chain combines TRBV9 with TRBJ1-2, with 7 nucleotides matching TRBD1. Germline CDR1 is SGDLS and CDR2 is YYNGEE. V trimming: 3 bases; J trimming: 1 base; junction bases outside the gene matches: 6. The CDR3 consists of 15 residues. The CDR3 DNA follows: TGTGCCAGCAGCGAAGACAGGGCGCATAACTATGGCTACACCTTC. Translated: CASSEDRAHNYGYTF.

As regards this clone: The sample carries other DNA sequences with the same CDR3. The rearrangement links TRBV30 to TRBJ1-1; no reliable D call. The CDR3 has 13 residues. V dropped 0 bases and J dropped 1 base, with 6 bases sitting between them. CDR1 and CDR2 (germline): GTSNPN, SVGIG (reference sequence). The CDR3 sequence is CAWSVQENTEAFF. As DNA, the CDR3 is TGTGCCTGGAGTGTACAAGAGAACACTGAAGCTTTCTTT. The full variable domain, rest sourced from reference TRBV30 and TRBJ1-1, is SQTIHQWPATLVQPVGSPLSLECTVEGTSNPNLYWYRQAAGRGLQLLFYSVGIGQISSEVPQNLSASRPQDRQFILSSKKLLLSDSGFYLCAWSVQENTEAFFGQGTRLTVV.

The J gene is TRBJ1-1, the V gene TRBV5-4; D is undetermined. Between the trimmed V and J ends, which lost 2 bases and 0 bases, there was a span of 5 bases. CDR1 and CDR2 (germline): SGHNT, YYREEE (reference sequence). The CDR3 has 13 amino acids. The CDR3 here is CASSFAVNTEAFF. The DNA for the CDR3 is TGTGCCAGCAGCTTCGCGGTGAACACTGAAGCTTTCTTT.

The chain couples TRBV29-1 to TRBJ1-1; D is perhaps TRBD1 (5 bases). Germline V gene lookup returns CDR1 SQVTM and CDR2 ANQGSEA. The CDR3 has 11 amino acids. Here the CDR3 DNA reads TGCAAATACGACAGGAACACTGAAGCTTTCTTT. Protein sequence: CKYDRNTEAFF.

CDR3 in amino acids: CAWSRTGDSGEQYF. The CDR3 coding sequence is TGTGCCTGGAGTAGGACAGGGGACTCGGGCGAGCAGTACTTC. The chain combines TRBV30 with TRBJ2-7; 9 bases line up with TRBD1. From germline, CDR1 is GTSNPN and CDR2 SVGIG (reference sequence). The ends lost 2 bases at V and 6 bases at J; junction bases unmatched: 8. CDR3 length: 14 amino acids.